This T cell receptor (beta chain) was documented in a study of blood T cells in healthy people across ages. Study-level results: Naive T cell percentage showed a strong correlation with the diversity of TCR beta.

For the second PCR, which ran for about 6 to 11 cycles, a sample-barcoded 5' primer and a J-beta primer mix were used. TCRdb redid the calling of the 5' RACE reads with MiXCR, one entry per CDR3 protein. The sample consists of approximately 1.5 million distinct CDR3 sequences, about 45% of them appearing once. This clonotype was picked up a small number of times. What it binds is not known. Donors ranged from about 6 to 95 years old and were healthy Caucasians in Russia. The CDR3 has 17 residues. CDR1 is ENHRY, CDR2 SYGVKD, per germline. The V segment lost 0 bases and the J segment 0 bases; nucleotides outside the gene matches: 1.

The chain links TRBV10-3 to TRBJ2-3; the match to TRBD2 covers 12 bases. This TCR came from a woman between 18 and 30 years old in good health. Sequencing used blood. The CDR3: CAISESTSGGSTDTQYF. CDR3 DNA: TGTGCCATCAGTGAGTCTACTAGCGGGGGGAGCACAGATACGCAGTATTTT.